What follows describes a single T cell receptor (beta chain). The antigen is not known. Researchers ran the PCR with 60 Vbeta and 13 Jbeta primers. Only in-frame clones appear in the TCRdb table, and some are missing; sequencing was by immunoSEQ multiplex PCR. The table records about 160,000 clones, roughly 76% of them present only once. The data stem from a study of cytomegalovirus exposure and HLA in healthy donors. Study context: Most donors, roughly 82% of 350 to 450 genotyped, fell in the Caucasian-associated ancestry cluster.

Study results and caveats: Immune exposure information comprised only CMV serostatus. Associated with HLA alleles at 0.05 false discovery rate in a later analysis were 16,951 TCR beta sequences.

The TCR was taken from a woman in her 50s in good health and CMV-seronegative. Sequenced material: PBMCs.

The CDR3 region has the DNA TGTGCCAGCAGCTCTGGGCCGGGACAGGGCGGGGTTGAGCAGTTCTTC. Protein: CASSSGPGQGGVEQFF. The V gene is TRBV7-6, the J gene TRBJ2-1; TRBD1 matches 9 bases. Germline assignment: CDR1 SGHVS and CDR2 FNYEAQ. This CDR3 comprises 16 residues. J was trimmed by 9 bases and V by 4 bases; bases with no gene match: 13.